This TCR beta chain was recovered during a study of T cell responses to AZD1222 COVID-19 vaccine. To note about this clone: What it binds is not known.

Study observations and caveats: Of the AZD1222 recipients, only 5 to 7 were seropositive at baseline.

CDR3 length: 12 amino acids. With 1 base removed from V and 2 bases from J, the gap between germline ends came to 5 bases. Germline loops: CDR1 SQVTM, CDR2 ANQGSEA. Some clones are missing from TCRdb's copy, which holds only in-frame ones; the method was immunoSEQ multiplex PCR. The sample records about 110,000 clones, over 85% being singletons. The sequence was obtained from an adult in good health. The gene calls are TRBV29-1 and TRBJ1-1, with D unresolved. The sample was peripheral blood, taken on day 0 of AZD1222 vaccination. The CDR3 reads CSVEAPNTEAFF. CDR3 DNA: TGCAGCGTTGAAGCCCCTAACACTGAAGCTTTCTTT. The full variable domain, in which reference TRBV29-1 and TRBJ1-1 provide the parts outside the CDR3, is SAVISQKPSRDICQRGTSLTIQCQVDSQVTMMFWYRQQPGQSLTLIATANQGSEATYESGFVIDKFPISRPNLTFSTLTVSNMSPEDSSIYLCSVEAPNTEAFFGQGTRLTVV.